Listed here are 14 T cell receptor beta chains from one sample, sequenced in a study of blood T cell repertoires in COVID-19. Profiling relied on immunoSEQ multiplex PCR, and the TCRdb table lists in-frame clones only, not all of them. The sample consists of some 300,000 clones, 85% to 90% of them appearing once. What was sequenced was peripheral blood. All receptors come from a woman between 35 and 50 years old with COVID-19, enrolled during active disease.

This clone has a handful of counts. In the same sample, other DNA sequences code for this CDR3. The CDR3 is CAWARGTEAFF. The DNA of the CDR3 is TGTGCCTGGGCGCGAGGGACTGAAGCTTTCTTT. The V call is TRBV30, the J call TRBJ1-1, with unresolved D. This CDR3 has 11 residues. The V end was cut by 5 bases, the J end by 5 bases, with 9 bases between. CDR1 GTSNPN and CDR2 SVGIG come from the germline V gene (reference sequence). The full variable domain, rest sourced from reference TRBV30 and TRBJ1-1, is SQTIHQWPATLVQPVGSPLSLECTVEGTSNPNLYWYRQAAGRGLQLLFYSVGIGQISSEVPQNLSASRPQDRQFILSSKKLLLSDSGFYLCAWARGTEAFFGQGTRLTVV.

The V gene is TRBV7-2, the J gene TRBJ2-1, with D possibly TRBD1 on 6 matching bases. V was shortened by 4 bases and J by 7 bases, with 11 bases between the two germline ends. Germline CDR1 reads SGHTA; CDR2 reads FQGNSA. The CDR3 has 13 amino acids. The CDR3 DNA reads TGTGCCAGCAGCTCGAGACAGGTTAATGAGCAGTTCTTC. Protein sequence: CASSSRQVNEQFF.

J is TRBJ1-1 and V is TRBV18; D remains ambiguous. Germline CDR1 KGHSH, CDR2 LQKENI. The CDR3 has 12 amino acids. The V and J ends lost 3 bases and 6 bases respectively, with 8 bases between them. CDR3 nucleotide sequence: TGTGCCAGCTCACCCCGGGATCCTGAAGCTTTCTTT. Protein product: CASSPRDPEAFF.

The chain combines TRBV11-3 with TRBJ2-1; D unclear. V shed 4 bases and J shed 6 bases, with 10 bases lying between them. Germline CDR1 is SGHNT and CDR2 is YENEEA. The CDR3 contains 13 residues. The CDR3 nucleotides are TGTGCCAGCAGCTCTAATGTCCTCAATGAGCAGTTCTTC. Protein: CASSSNVLNEQFF.

V gene TRBV28 combines with J gene TRBJ1-1; no firm D call. Trimming stripped 2 bases from V and 9 bases from J, with 7 bases between. Germline CDR1 is MDHEN and CDR2 is SYDVKM. This CDR3 has 11 amino acids. CDR3 loop: CASSLALKAFF. CDR3 DNA sequence: TGTGCCAGCAGTTTAGCGCTGAAAGCTTTCTTT. The full variable domain, rest sourced from reference TRBV28 and TRBJ1-1, is DVKVTQSSRYLVKRTGEKVFLECVQDMDHENMFWYRQDPGLGLRLIYFSYDVKMKEKGDIPEGYSVSREKKERFSLILESASTNQTSMYLCASSLALKAFFGQGTRLTVV.

The chain combines TRBV5-4 with TRBJ1-6, with 12 nucleotides matching TRBD1. From germline, CDR1 is SGHNT and CDR2 YYREEE (reference sequence). Unmatched junction bases numbered 5, after V lost 0 bases and J lost 10 bases. The CDR3 totals 16 residues. In nucleotides, the CDR3 is TGTGCCAGCAGCTTGGGAGGGACAGGGGGCGGGTCACCCCTCCACTTT. Its protein is CASSLGGTGGGSPLHF. The full variable domain, completed using reference TRBV5-4 and TRBJ1-6, is ETGVTQSPTHLIKTRGQQVTLRCSSQSGHNTVSWYQQALGQGPQFIFQYYREEENGRGNFPPRFSGLQFPNYSSELNVNALELDDSALYLCASSLGGTGGGSPLHFGNGTRLTVT.

This clone has just one count. This sequence joins TRBV3-1 (or the pseudogene TRBV3-2) and TRBJ1-2, with D perhaps TRBD1 (6 bases). The germline gives CDR1 LGHDT, CDR2 YNNKEL (reference sequence). Trimming pared 1 base from V and 7 bases from J, leaving 16 bases between. This CDR3 has 15 amino acids. CDR3 DNA: TGTGCCAGCAGCCAAGGCGGAACAGGGACCGCTGGCTACACCTTC. The encoded protein is CASSQGGTGTAGYTF.

The chain carries TRBV6-5 and TRBJ1-5; 8 bases align to TRBD1. The germline gives CDR1 MNHEY, CDR2 SVGAGI. The CDR3 is made up of 13 amino acids. For the CDR3, the DNA is TGTGTGAGTGGACAGGGAGGTTCTCAGCCCCAGCATTTT. The encoded protein is CVSGQGGSQPQHF.

The chain links TRBV24-1 to TRBJ2-3; TRBD2 matches 10 bases. The CDR3 is 15 residues long. V lost 3 bases to trimming and J lost 7 bases; unmatched junction nucleotides: 6. The germline gives CDR1 KGHDR, CDR2 SFDVKD. CDR3 region: CATSDSRTSGYTQYF. DNA for the CDR3: TGTGCCACCAGTGATAGCCGGACTAGCGGATATACGCAGTATTTT.

The V call is TRBV24-1, the J call TRBJ2-7; 8 bases agree with TRBD1. V lost 5 bases to trimming and J lost 4 bases; unmatched junction nucleotides: 6. This CDR3 contains 14 residues. Germline CDR1 KGHDR, CDR2 SFDVKD. The CDR3 loop is CATSGAGQVYEQYF. In DNA, the CDR3 is TGTGCCACCAGTGGCGCGGGACAGGTTTACGAGCAGTACTTC.

The rearrangement links TRBV18 to TRBJ2-7; TRBD1 matches at 7 bases. V gave up 3 bases and J gave up 3 bases; unmatched junction bases: 5. Germline values: CDR1 KGHSH, CDR2 LQKENI. This CDR3 region has 14 residues. CDR3 in amino acids: CASSPWTGRYEQYF. The CDR3 nucleotides are TGTGCCAGCTCACCTTGGACAGGCCGCTACGAGCAGTACTTC.

V is TRBV7-3 and J is TRBJ2-1; TRBD2 matches 7 bases. J gave up 9 bases and V 2 bases, and 10 bases lay outside the gene matches. The CDR3 has 15 residues. CDR1 is SGHTA and CDR2 is FQGTGA in the germline V gene. In DNA, the CDR3 is TGTGCCAGCAGCTTAGACTCCCTAGCGGCCGGTGAGCAGTTCTTC. Protein: CASSLDSLAAGEQFF. Supplemented by reference TRBV7-3 and TRBJ2-1, the full variable domain reads GAGVSQTPSNKVTEKGKYVELRCDPISGHTALYWYRQSLGQGPEFLIYFQGTGAADDSGLPNDRFFAVRPEGSVSTLKIQRTERGDSAVYLCASSLDSLAAGEQFFGPGTRLTVL.

The rearrangement links TRBV6-5 to TRBJ2-7, with 12 bases lining up with TRBD1. Per the germline V gene, CDR1 is MNHEY and CDR2 is SVGAGI. This CDR3 spans 14 amino acids. The V and J ends lost 6 bases and 7 bases, in that order; junction bases with no gene match: 7. The CDR3, as DNA: TGTGCCAGCAGGAGGGACAGGGGGCTGGGGGAGCAGTACTTC. This encodes CASRRDRGLGEQYF.

The chain combines TRBV2 with TRBJ2-1; 11 bases map to TRBD2. Germline lookup yields CDR1 SNHLY and CDR2 FYNNEI. There are 17 residues in the CDR3. V was pared by 5 bases and J by 4 bases, with 10 bases of the junction left unmatched. The CDR3 nucleotides read TGTGCCAGCAGTCCCTCCGTACTAGCGGGGGTTTACAATGAGCAGTTCTTC. Its protein is CASSPSVLAGVYNEQFF.